The clone carrying this T cell receptor beta chain was seen a few times. Gene names and germline match the mouse. The read stops 4 residues short of the end of the CDR3; the missing end is completed from the germline J gene. Reverse transcribed after extraction, RNA yielded cDNA as the sequencing template. Produced via immunoSEQ multiplex PCR; TCRdb's table is partial and in-frame only. There are about 270,000 clones in the sample, none observed a single time. The data derive from a study of CD8+ T cells in alopecia areata. The CDR3 has 13 residues. Germline CDR1 reads NNHNN; CDR2 reads SYGAGS (reference sequence). V gave up 5 bases and J gave up 0 bases, with 8 bases separating them. CD4, CD8alpha, NKG2D, NKG2ACE and other markers guided sorting of pooled cutaneous lymph node cells.

This chain connects TRBV13-2 to TRBJ1-2, with D perhaps matching TRBD1 (6 bases). Material for sequencing was CD4+ T cells sorted from a lymph node. This clonotype was sampled from a C3H/HeJ mouse with alopecia areata. The strain's MHC type: H2-k. The DNA read from the CDR3 is TGTGCCAGCGGCGGGACACCAAACTCC. Its protein product is CASGGTPNS. The entire CDR3 reads CASGGTPNSDYTF.